A single sample gave rise to the 31 T cell receptor beta chains below, sequenced in a study of T cells in Graves' hyperthyroidism and ophthalmopathy. TCR beta CDR3 regions were amplified from RNA. Initially, a first-round RT-PCR of the TCR CDR3 employed the HTBI primer set. Using its own MiXCR run on the multiplex PCR reads, TCRdb lists one record per CDR3 protein. Of approximately 700,000 distinct CDR3 sequences listed, about 45% were seen once; the top ten hold under 8%. Sequencing input: peripheral blood or thyroid tissue (not recorded which). The receptors come from an adult man with Graves' disease, either hyperthyroidism or ophthalmopathy (not recorded which).

This clonotype was seen many times. This chain uses TRBV7-2 with TRBJ1-3; the match to TRBD1 covers 7 bases. Unmatched junction bases numbered 5, after V lost 5 bases and J lost 4 bases. This CDR3 has 14 residues. In germline, CDR1 is SGHTA, CDR2 FQGNSA. The CDR3 protein is CASSPDRAGNTIYF. CDR3 bases: TGTGCCAGCAGCCCCGACAGGGCAGGAAACACCATATATTTT.

This clonotype showed up many times. V usage is TRBV20-1 and J usage is TRBJ2-5, with 7 bases that match TRBD1. Germline loops: CDR1 DFQATT, CDR2 SNEGSKA (reference sequence). The CDR3 consists of 14 residues. J was trimmed by 5 bases and V by 4 bases; bases with no gene match: 10. The CDR3 coding sequence is TGCAGTGCTATTCGACAGGGTGAAGCGGAGACCCAGTACTTC. It yields the protein CSAIRQGEAETQYF.

To note about this clonotype: A clone one base away is much larger, so this may be a read error. This rearrangement joins TRBV5-6 to TRBJ2-5; 12 nucleotides align to TRBD2. The CDR3 is 14 amino acids. Germline V gene data show CDR1 as SGHDT and CDR2 as YYEEEE. The CDR3 loop reads CASSQRTSGKTQCF. CDR3 nucleotide sequence: TGCGCCAGCAGCCAAAGGACTAGCGGGAAGACCCAGTGCTTC. The whole variable domain, filled in from reference TRBV5-6 and TRBJ2-5, reads DAGVTQSPTHLIKTRGQQVTLRCSPKSGHDTVSWYQQALGQGPQFIFQYYEEEERQRGNFPDRFSGHQFPNYSSELNVNALLLGDSALYLCASSQRTSGKTQCFGPGTRLLVL.

A note on this clonotype: The missing conserved phenylalanine or tryptophan at the end of this CDR3 makes a read error likely. No DNA is shown, since the ends of the CDR3 on it are uncertain; the CDR3 is the one TCRdb lists. The chain carries TRBV29-1 and TRBJ1-1; the table calls TRBD1, which could not be checked here. The germline V gene has CDR1 SQVTM and CDR2 ANQGSEA. The CDR3 is 9 residues long, counting both termini. CDR3 amino acids: CSVGTGTNY.

This chain uses TRBV15 with TRBJ1-5; 7 bases line up with TRBD1. Trimming removed 0 bases from V and 3 bases from J; junction bases left unmatched: 14. CDR1 is LNHNV, CDR2 YYDKDF, per germline (reference sequence). This CDR3 has 19 residues. This CDR3 reads CATSRDFLGTEAFNQPQHF. The CDR3 DNA follows: TGTGCCACCAGCAGAGATTTTTTAGGGACAGAAGCTTTCAATCAGCCCCAGCATTTT. The full variable domain, in which reference TRBV15 and TRBJ1-5 provide the parts outside the CDR3, is DAMVIQNPRYQVTQFGKPVTLSCSQTLNHNVMYWYQQKSSQAPKLLFHYYDKDFNNEADTPDNFQSRRPNTSFCFLDIRSPGLGDTAMYLCATSRDFLGTEAFNQPQHFGDGTRLSIL.

A few counts support this clonotype. One end of the junction is discordant with germline, which a read error may explain. CDR3 bases: TGTGCCAGTAGTATAAAGGCGGGTCCGTTGCATTTC. This sequence encodes CASSIKAGPLHF. The chain uses TRBV19 and TRBJ2-7; D may be TRBD2 (5 bases). The CDR3 length is 12 residues. From germline, CDR1 is LNHDA and CDR2 SQIVND (reference sequence).

The rearrangement uses TRBV29-1 and TRBJ1-2, with 12 bases identical to TRBD1. The V gene's germline CDR1 is SQVTM and CDR2 ANQGSEA. V dropped 6 bases and J dropped 5; count of bases not matched to a gene: 16. The length of the CDR3 is 17 residues. The CDR3 DNA reads as TGCAGCGTGATCGGGACAGGGGGCCGTCTAACTGGATATGGCTACACCTTC. It encodes CSVIGTGGRLTGYGYTF.

The chain recombines TRBV19 with TRBJ1-5, with a tentative D call TRBD1 (6 bases). The CDR3 spans 15 residues. Germline V gives CDR1 LNHDA, CDR2 SQIVND (reference sequence). V gave up 9 bases and J gave up 3 bases, with 18 bases separating them. CDR3 DNA sequence: TGTGCCAGCAGGGCCGCGGACAGATACAATCAGCCCCAGCATTTT. This gives the protein CASRAADRYNQPQHF.

This chain connects TRBV11-1 to TRBJ2-5, with D possibly being TRBD2 (5 bases). The V gene's germline CDR1 is SGHAT and CDR2 FQDESV (reference sequence). The CDR3 loop spans 14 amino acids. V gave up 4 bases and J gave up 10 bases, with 19 bases separating them. The DNA of the CDR3 is TGTGCCAGCAGCTGGAGTCCTCAGGCGGAGGTCCAGTACTTC. Its protein is CASSWSPQAEVQYF.

The rearrangement uses TRBV20-1 and TRBJ1-3; D possibly corresponds to TRBD1 (6 bases). From germline, CDR1 is DFQATT and CDR2 SNEGSKA (reference sequence). With 6 bases removed from V and 2 bases from J, the gap between germline ends came to 14 bases. This CDR3 spans 14 amino acids. In nucleotides, the CDR3 is TGCAGTGCGTTAATCAGGGGACCTGGAAACACCATATATTTT. Translating gives CSALIRGPGNTIYF.

This clonotype was seen repeatedly, ten times or more. This chain connects TRBV29-1 to TRBJ1-1; no clear D gene. V lost 7 bases to trimming and J lost 2 bases, with 8 bases between them. This CDR3 is built from 11 residues. Germline loops: CDR1 SQVTM, CDR2 ANQGSEA. CDR3 in DNA: TGCAGCGCCGGACCTAACACTGAAGCTTTCTTT. Residues: CSAGPNTEAFF.

This clonotype showed up just once. This chain links TRBV6-1 with TRBJ1-1, with D perhaps matching TRBD1 (5 bases). The germline V gene encodes CDR1 MNHNS and CDR2 SASEGT. The ends were cut back, 7 bases at V and 8 bases at J, with 20 bases in the middle. The CDR3 runs to 14 residues. CDR3 DNA sequence: TGTGCCAGCAAGGTGGAGGGGCACGAAAAGGAAGCTTTCTTT. Residues: CASKVEGHEKEAFF.

This chain links TRBV2 with TRBJ2-7, with 11 bases identical to TRBD1. The V segment lost 6 bases and the J segment 5 bases; nucleotides outside the gene matches: 9. CDR1 is SNHLY, CDR2 FYNNEI, per germline. The CDR3 sequence is 15 residues long. CDR3 coding DNA: TGTGCCAGCAGGGACAGGGGGCAAGGGGCCAACGAGCAGTACTTC. It specifies CASRDRGQGANEQYF.

The CDR3 region has the DNA TGTGCCAGCAGCATGGGACAGGGATCGAGGGTACGAGAAAAACTGTTTTTT. It codes for CASSMGQGSRVREKLFF. The chain combines TRBV7-8 with TRBJ1-4, with 9 bases lining up with TRBD1. J gave up 8 bases and V 5 bases, and 15 bases lay outside the gene matches. The CDR3 length is 17 residues. Germline V gene data show CDR1 as SGHVS and CDR2 as FQNEAQ.

A single count supports this clonotype. This chain joins TRBV7-9 and TRBJ1-5; 8 bases are a match to TRBD1. CDR1 is SEHNR, CDR2 FQNEAQ, per germline (reference sequence). This CDR3 has 15 amino acids. CDR3 nucleotides: TGTGCTAGAGGGGCCGACAGGGGAAATGCTCAGCCCCAGCATTTT. It codes for CARGADRGNAQPQHF. The whole variable domain, remainder taken from reference TRBV7-9 and TRBJ1-5, is DTGVSQNPRHKITKRGQNVTFRCDPISEHNRLYWYRQTLGQGPEFLTYFQNEAQLEKSRLLSDRFSAERPKGSFSTLEIQRTEQGDSAMYLCARGADRGNAQPQHFGDGTRLSIL.

This clonotype was observed a handful of times. The junction differs from germline at one of its ends, possibly a read error. The chain couples TRBV5-1 to TRBJ1-6; 8 positions match TRBD1. The germline V gene encodes CDR1 SGHRS and CDR2 YFSETQ. The CDR3 is 15 amino acids. The CDR3 loop reads CASSYGDRGFSPPHF. For the CDR3, the DNA is TGTGCCAGCAGTTACGGAGACAGGGGATTTTCACCCCCCCACTTT.

The rearrangement uses TRBV20-1 and TRBJ2-7; the D gene is possibly TRBD1 (5 bases). The ends were cut back, 0 bases at V and 0 bases at J, with 18 bases in the middle. The CDR3 totals 17 residues. Germline lookup yields CDR1 DFQATT and CDR2 SNEGSKA (reference sequence). CDR3 DNA sequence: TGCAGTGCTAGAGATTTTAGTAGTCAGGGCCCCTCCTACGAGCAGTACTTC. Translated: CSARDFSSQGPSYEQYF.

This clonotype was seen a few times. The CDR3 DNA reads as TGTGCCAGCACAACGTGGGAAAGCTCCTACGAGCAGTACTTC. This gives the protein CASTTWESSYEQYF. The rearrangement links TRBV6-5 to TRBJ2-7; D gene ambiguous. This CDR3 is built from 14 residues. V lost 7 bases, J lost 0 bases, and 13 bases lay in between. CDR1 MNHEY and CDR2 SVGAGI come from the germline V gene.

The rearrangement uses TRBV29-1 and TRBJ1-5, with D perhaps matching TRBD1 (6 bases). The CDR3 sequence is 14 residues long. Germline loops: CDR1 SQVTM, CDR2 ANQGSEA. As DNA, the CDR3 is TGCAGAGAAAGGGGGTCTTATAGCAATCAGCCCCAGCATTTT. It translates to CRERGSYSNQPQHF.

This clonotype was observed many times. The chain recombines TRBV12-3 or TRBV12-4 with TRBJ1-2; TRBD1 aligns across 7 bases. The V gene end was trimmed by 5 bases and the J gene end by 6 bases; junction bases not matched to a gene: 9. The CDR3 is made up of 14 amino acids. The CDR3 DNA reads TGTGCCAGCAGTCCGGAGACAGGGAATCATGGCTACACCTTC. Its protein is CASSPETGNHGYTF.

This clonotype was counted at least ten times. The chain carries TRBV29-1 and TRBJ1-1; D is ambiguous. Germline-derived CDR1 and CDR2 are SQVTM and ANQGSEA. The germline V and J ends were trimmed by 4 bases and 3 bases, with 9 bases remaining between them. The CDR3 contains 12 residues. CDR3 region: CSVVRRDTEAFF. CDR3 bases: TGCAGCGTTGTCAGAAGGGACACTGAAGCTTTCTTT.

As regards this clonotype: A read error may explain this, as a much larger clone is one base away. The chain employs TRBV10-3 and TRBJ1-5; no clear D gene. Germline-derived CDR1 and CDR2 are ENHRY and SYGVKD. V lost 3 bases, J lost 10 bases, and 10 bases lay in between. This CDR3 contains 12 residues. CDR3 region: CAISDSGEPQHF. Written as DNA, the CDR3 is TGTGCCATCAGTGATTCCGGGGAACCCCAGCATTTT.

This chain connects TRBV2 to TRBJ1-2; 10 positions agree with TRBD1. CDR1 and CDR2 from the germline V gene are SNHLY and FYNNEI. The length of the CDR3 is 13 residues. V lost 7 bases to trimming and J lost 8 bases; unmatched junction nucleotides: 7. DNA for the CDR3: TGTGCCAGCAAGACAGGGGGCTTCTGGGGCTACACCTTC. Its translation: CASKTGGFWGYTF.

This clonotype was seen a single time. Being one base from a much bigger clone, this may be a read error. The rearrangement joins TRBV2 to TRBJ2-5; D might be TRBD1 (6 bases). Germline CDR1 SNHLY, CDR2 FYNNEI. This CDR3 region has 14 residues. Trimming cost V 1 base and J 5 bases, with 11 bases left between them. The CDR3 DNA reads as TGTGCCAGCAGTGAAGGCAGGGGTTTTGAGACCCAGTACTTC. This translates into CASSEGRGFETQYF.

The table lists this clonotype with many counts. The genes are TRBV14 and TRBJ1-2; tentatively, D is TRBD1 (6 bases). The CDR3 has 13 residues. Trimming pared 1 base from V and 6 bases from J, leaving 9 bases between. Looked up from germline, CDR1 is SGHDN and CDR2 is FVKESK. The CDR3 protein is CASSQAGADGYTF. The CDR3 DNA sequence: TGTGCCAGCAGCCAAGCAGGGGCTGATGGCTACACCTTC.

V usage is TRBV2 and J usage is TRBJ1-2, with 8 bases lining up with TRBD1. Germline loops: CDR1 SNHLY, CDR2 FYNNEI. The CDR3 runs to 14 residues. V dropped 6 bases and J dropped 8; count of bases not matched to a gene: 11. As DNA, the CDR3 is TGTGCCAGCAGGGACCGGGACAGGACGTGGGGCTACACCTTC. Protein sequence: CASRDRDRTWGYTF. The full variable domain, its missing parts supplied by reference TRBV2 and TRBJ1-2, is EPEVTQTPSHQVTQMGQEVILRCVPISNHLYFYWYRQILGQKVEFLVSFYNNEISEKSEIFDDQFSVERPDGSNFTLKIRSTKLEDSAMYFCASRDRDRTWGYTFGSGTRLTVV.

This clonotype was recorded many times. CDR3 sequence: CASSGDRDSGANVLTF. In DNA form, the CDR3 reads TGTGCCAGCAGCGGCGACAGGGACTCTGGGGCCAACGTCCTGACTTTC. This sequence joins TRBV11-3 and TRBJ2-6; 7 positions match TRBD1. This CDR3 is built from 16 residues. From germline, CDR1 is SGHNT and CDR2 YENEEA. V shed 5 bases and J 0 bases; nucleotides not matched to a gene: 4.

This clonotype has only a few counts. The V gene is TRBV5-1, the J gene TRBJ1-2; D remains ambiguous. Germline V gene lookup returns CDR1 SGHRS and CDR2 YFSETQ. V lost 4 bases and J lost 4, with 11 bases in between. The CDR3 extends over 13 amino acids. The CDR3 region is CASSPEPGYGYTF. The CDR3 nucleotides are TGCGCCAGCAGCCCGGAACCGGGCTATGGCTACACCTTC.

This clonotype was seen repeatedly, ten times or more. The rearrangement uses TRBV7-9 and TRBJ2-7, with 7 bases aligning to TRBD2. The V gene end was trimmed by 0 bases and the J gene end by 7 bases; junction bases not matched to a gene: 6. The CDR3 has 14 residues. Per germline, CDR1 SEHNR and CDR2 FQNEAQ (reference sequence). CDR3 sequence reads: CASSLAGLPGEQYF. CDR3 nucleotides: TGTGCCAGCAGCTTAGCGGGACTACCAGGGGAGCAGTACTTC.

This clonotype was seen a handful of times. The chain combines TRBV6-5 with TRBJ1-2; D is uncertain. Trimming shortened V by 11 bases and J by 4 bases, and 17 bases separated the two germline ends. Germline assignment: CDR1 MNHEY and CDR2 SVGAGI. This CDR3 is 13 amino acids long. The CDR3 DNA follows: TGTGCCGTAGGAGGGTTTCTCGGCTATGGCTACACCTTC. Translated: CAVGGFLGYGYTF.

A remark on this clonotype: With a much larger clone just one base away, this may be a read error. V and J are TRBV29-1 and TRBJ1-2; D is unclear. The CDR3 runs 12 residues. V was trimmed by 0 bases and J by 3 bases, leaving 5 bases between them. Germline V gives CDR1 SQVTM, CDR2 ANQGSEA. CDR3 bases: TGCAGCGTTGAAGAGCGGGACTATGGCTACACCTTC. This codes for CSVEERDYGYTF.